One and the same sample provided the 7 T cell receptor beta chains below, sequenced in a study of cytomegalovirus exposure and HLA in healthy donors. PCR amplification relied on 60 Vbeta primers (plus 13 Jbeta primers). Assay: immunoSEQ multiplex PCR; the TCRdb copy retains only in-frame clones and omits some. The table lists under 250,000 clones, 70% to 85% of them singletons. The sample comprised PBMCs. These receptors originate from a man in his forties or fifties in good health and CMV-seronegative.

CDR3 amino acids: CASSPGTGGSRYNEQFF. Here the CDR3 DNA reads TGTGCCAGCAGCCCAGGGACAGGGGGCTCGAGGTACAATGAGCAGTTCTTC. The chain employs TRBV7-9 and TRBJ2-1, with TRBD1 identical over 12 bases. The ends lost 5 bases at V and 4 bases at J; junction bases unmatched: 9. From germline, CDR1 is SEHNR and CDR2 FQNEAQ (reference sequence). The CDR3 is made up of 17 amino acids.

The CDR3 protein is CASSYRADSNQPQHF. The CDR3 nucleotides are TGTGCCAGCAGCTACAGGGCAGATAGCAATCAGCCCCAGCATTTT. The genes are TRBV2 and TRBJ1-5; D possibly corresponds to TRBD1 (6 bases). CDR3 length: 15 amino acids. Germline values: CDR1 SNHLY, CDR2 FYNNEI. Trimming pared 6 bases from V and 0 bases from J, leaving 12 bases between. Combining the CDR3 with reference TRBV2 and TRBJ1-5 gives the whole variable domain EPEVTQTPSHQVTQMGQEVILRCVPISNHLYFYWYRQILGQKVEFLVSFYNNEISEKSEIFDDQFSVERPDGSNFTLKIRSTKLEDSAMYFCASSYRADSNQPQHFGDGTRLSIL.

CDR3 sequence reads: CASPGLADGETQYF. CDR3 DNA: TGTGCCAGCCCGGGACTAGCGGATGGAGAGACCCAGTACTTC. V and J are TRBV21-1 and TRBJ2-5; the DNA was not used to check the table's D call, TRBD2. TRBV21-1 constitutes a pseudogene. The CDR3 length is 14 residues.

V and J are TRBV7-8 and TRBJ2-7; 7 bases align to TRBD2. This CDR3 is 18 amino acids long. V trimming: 2 bases; J trimming: 0 bases; junction bases outside the gene matches: 13. CDR1 and CDR2 (germline): SGHVS, FQNEAQ. In DNA form, the CDR3 reads TGTGCCAGCAGCTTACAGGTCTCCGGCGGGGGAAACTCCTACGAGCAGTACTTC. Protein product: CASSLQVSGGGNSYEQYF.

The rearrangement uses TRBV4-1 and TRBJ2-3; 12 nucleotides match TRBD2. Germline CDR1 reads MGHRA; CDR2 reads YSYEKL. This CDR3 contains 17 residues. V dropped 4 bases and J dropped 7; count of bases not matched to a gene: 12. CDR3 protein: CASSPPPTSGSIYTQYF. The CDR3 DNA reads as TGCGCCAGCAGCCCCCCCCCGACTAGCGGGAGTATATATACGCAGTATTTT.

The rearrangement links TRBV6-8 to TRBJ2-7; possibly TRBD1 for D (6 bases). The CDR3 sequence is 15 residues long. Between the trimmed V and J ends, which lost 7 bases and 0 bases, there was a span of 16 bases. In germline, CDR1 is MNHGY, CDR2 SAAAGT. The CDR3 bases are TGTGCCAGCATCCCATGGGACACCCTCTCCTACGAGCAGTACTTC. Translation: CASIPWDTLSYEQYF.

This rearrangement joins TRBV4-1 to TRBJ2-7, with 7 bases that match TRBD1. V lost 4 bases, J lost 1 base, and 10 bases stayed unmatched. The germline CDR1 and CDR2 sequences are MGHRA and YSYEKL. The CDR3 loop spans 16 amino acids. CDR3 coding DNA: TGCGCCAGCAGCCTTAAAACAGGGGCCGATTCCTACGAGCAGTACTTC. Translating it yields CASSLKTGADSYEQYF.